This passage covers 28 T cell receptor beta chains from one sample sequenced in a study of T cell repertoires in cytomegalovirus infection. TCRdb redid the calling of the reads with MiXCR, one entry per CDR3 protein. The sample contains roughly 500,000 distinct CDR3 sequences, roughly a third of which appear only once. These TCRs are of unknown antigen specificity. Material: cultured PBMCs, obtained from culture after CMV antigen stimulation. These receptors came from a human donor in good health (CMV status not recorded). Some clones in this sample may be carry-over from other donors' samples.

The table lists this clonotype with many counts. The CDR3 DNA follows: TGTGCCAGCAGCGCACCTCAGGGGGCCGCAAGCTCCTACAATGAGCAGTTCTTC. Protein product: CASSAPQGAASSYNEQFF. The chain employs TRBV7-2 and TRBJ2-1; 8 bases are shared with TRBD1. Germline V lookup: CDR1 SGHTA, CDR2 FQGNSA. J lost 0 bases, V lost 5 bases, and 12 bases had no gene match. The CDR3 runs to 18 residues.

The table lists this clonotype with a few counts. This sequence joins TRBV7-8 and TRBJ1-5; TRBD1 is a possible D gene (6 bases). Germline CDR1 SGHVS, CDR2 FQNEAQ. The CDR3 length is 16 residues. V lost 1 base and J lost 9, with 19 bases in between. CDR3 DNA: TGTGCCAGCAGCTTAGTTGGCGACAGGACGTTGGGGCCCCAGCATTTT. The encoded protein is CASSLVGDRTLGPQHF.

The table lists this clonotype with many counts. J is TRBJ2-7 and V is TRBV7-2; D is undetermined. Germline values: CDR1 SGHTA, CDR2 FQGNSA. The V gene lost 5 bases and the J gene lost 2 bases, with 10 bases spanning the gap. This CDR3 spans 13 amino acids. CDR3: CASSPDPPYEQYF. Here the CDR3 DNA reads TGTGCCAGCAGCCCGGACCCTCCCTACGAGCAGTACTTC.

The rearrangement uses TRBV7-2 and TRBJ2-2; D ambiguous. Germline V gene data show CDR1 as SGHTA and CDR2 as FQGNSA. Trimming removed 3 bases at V and 8 bases at J, with 13 bases between. The CDR3 runs to 14 residues. Here the CDR3 DNA reads TGTGCCAGCAGCTTTAGGAGTTACCCAGGGGAGCTGTTTTTT. It translates to CASSFRSYPGELFF.

The genes are TRBV6-2 or TRBV6-3 and TRBJ2-7; D perhaps matches TRBD1 (6 bases). This CDR3 is built from 14 residues. The V end was cut by 6 bases, the J end by 2 bases, with 14 bases between. The germline V gene encodes CDR1 MNHEY and CDR2 SVGEGT. CDR3 loop: CASRPSGGTYEQYV. CDR3 nucleotide sequence: TGTGCCAGCAGACCCAGTGGGGGCACCTACGAGCAGTACGTC.

The gene calls are TRBV7-3 and TRBJ1-4, with a tentative D call TRBD1 (6 bases). V was cut by 5 bases and J by 4 bases, with 14 bases left in between. This CDR3 is 15 amino acids long. CDR1 and CDR2 (germline): SGHTA, FQGTGA. The CDR3 DNA reads as TGTGCCAGCAGCCTGAAAGGGGGGCTTAATGAAAAACTGTTTTTT. It is translated as CASSLKGGLNEKLFF.

This rearrangement joins TRBV25-1 to TRBJ2-1; D is undetermined. The CDR3 contains 11 residues. CDR1 is MGHDK, CDR2 SYGVNS, per germline. Trimming left V 1 base short and J 9 bases short, with 4 bases between. The CDR3 here is CASSELGEQFF. Written as DNA, the CDR3 is TGTGCCAGCAGTGAATTGGGTGAGCAGTTCTTC.

The chain links TRBV5-5 to TRBJ2-7; a weak D match, TRBD1 (6 bases). The CDR3 consists of 13 residues. Germline V gives CDR1 SGHKS, CDR2 YYEKEE (reference sequence). The V end lost 2 bases, the J end lost 4 bases, and 10 bases lay between the germline ends. The CDR3 coding sequence is TGTGCCAGCAGCTTAGGGACACGGTACGAGCAGTACTTC. Encoded protein: CASSLGTRYEQYF.

This clonotype was counted a single time. This chain connects TRBV7-4 to TRBJ1-2; D gene uncertain. Germline V gives CDR1 SGHVT, CDR2 SQSDAQ. The CDR3 consists of 14 residues. V lost 0 bases to trimming and J lost 4 bases, with 9 bases between them. The CDR3 DNA reads as TGTGCCAGCAGCTTAGCCGAAGGGAGCTATGGCTACACCTTC. This sequence encodes CASSLAEGSYGYTF.

The V and J genes are TRBV20-1 and TRBJ1-4; 7 positions match TRBD1. The CDR3 runs to 15 residues. V lost 0 bases and J lost 3; bases outside the gene matches: 4. CDR1 DFQATT and CDR2 SNEGSKA come from the germline V gene (reference sequence). CDR3 DNA: TGCAGTGCTAGAGATCCGACAGGGTCTAATGAAAAACTGTTTTTT. It yields the protein CSARDPTGSNEKLFF.

As for this clonotype: This may be a read error: a much more frequent sequence differs by one nucleotide. The genes are TRBV11-2 and TRBJ2-1; no reliable D call. The V gene lost 2 bases and the J gene lost 0 bases, with 8 bases spanning the gap. This CDR3 is 15 amino acids long. Germline V CDR1 and CDR2: SGHAT, FQNNGV. The CDR3 DNA is TGTGCCAGCAGCTTATGGCAGAGCTCCTACAATGAGCAGTTCTTC. Encoded protein: CASSLWQSSYNEQFF.

In this sample, this clonotype turned up a few times. The chain is built from TRBV2 and TRBJ2-7; D unclear. Trimming left V 11 bases short and J 0 bases short, with 11 bases between. This CDR3 is 12 amino acids long. Germline V gene sequence: CDR1 SNHLY, CDR2 FYNNEI. The CDR3 loop is CAGTKSSYEQYF. Here the CDR3 DNA reads TGTGCCGGAACAAAGAGCTCCTACGAGCAGTACTTC.

The sample holds a few counts of this clonotype. The chain is built from TRBV20-1 and TRBJ2-1, with 10 positions matching TRBD2. The CDR3 runs 15 residues. In germline, CDR1 is DFQATT, CDR2 SNEGSKA (reference sequence). Germline trimming cut 1 base from V and 4 bases from J; bases unmatched to any gene: 4. CDR3 nucleotide sequence: TGCAGTGCTAGAGTCGGACTAGCGGTGTACAATGAGCAGTTCTTC. This translates into CSARVGLAVYNEQFF.

The V gene is TRBV6-6, the J gene TRBJ1-2; 10 bases map to TRBD1. V lost 4 bases and J lost 7; bases outside the gene matches: 15. Germline CDR1 and CDR2: MNHNY and SVGAGI (reference sequence). The CDR3 consists of 17 residues. The CDR3 DNA is TGTGCCAGCAGTTTTCCGACAGGGGGCTATCCCTTCTCTGGCTACACCTTC. Translation gives CASSFPTGGYPFSGYTF.

This clonotype occurred a few times. V gene TRBV6-4 combines with J gene TRBJ2-2; no clear D. Germline V gives CDR1 MRHNA, CDR2 SNTAGT. This CDR3 region has 13 residues. With 4 bases removed from V and 6 bases from J, the gap between germline ends came to 9 bases. The CDR3 spells CASSVNAAGELFF. CDR3 nucleotide sequence: TGTGCCAGCAGTGTGAACGCGGCCGGGGAGCTGTTTTTT.

This chain uses TRBV6-2 or TRBV6-3 with TRBJ2-3; the D call may be TRBD1 or TRBD2 (5 bases each). The germline V gene encodes CDR1 MNHEY and CDR2 SVGEGT. Deletions cut 0 bases from V and 5 bases from J, with 18 bases between. CDR3 size: 17 residues. The CDR3 protein is CASSYSTTRLRGDTQYF. CDR3 in DNA: TGTGCCAGCAGTTACTCCACTACCAGACTGAGGGGAGATACGCAGTATTTT.

This chain links TRBV6-2 or TRBV6-3 with TRBJ2-7; the match to TRBD2 covers 11 bases. Per the germline V gene, CDR1 is MNHEY and CDR2 is SVGEGT. The length of the CDR3 is 17 residues. V trimming: 8 bases; J trimming: 1 base; junction bases outside the gene matches: 13. The CDR3 loop is CASQGTSGAQLSYEQYV. CDR3 coding DNA: TGTGCCAGCCAGGGGACTAGCGGAGCCCAACTGTCCTACGAGCAGTACGTC.

About this clonotype: One end of the junction does not line up with germline, which may come from a read error. The rearrangement joins TRBV4-1 to TRBJ2-7, with unresolved D. There are 14 residues in the CDR3. CDR1 and CDR2 (germline): MGHRA, YSYEKL. CDR3 DNA: TGCGCCAGCAGCCAATTGTTGGGGATCGACGAGCAGCACTTC. Protein: CASSQLLGIDEQHF.

This clonotype was observed a handful of times. The chain combines TRBV7-2 with TRBJ2-3, with D maybe TRBD2 (5 bases). This CDR3 region has 16 residues. Trimming took 1 base from V and 4 from J, leaving 15 bases between them. Per germline, CDR1 SGHTA and CDR2 FQGNSA. Here the CDR3 reads CASSLELVISPDTQYF. The DNA of the CDR3 is TGTGCCAGCAGCTTAGAACTAGTAATCTCGCCAGATACGCAGTATTTT.

The rearrangement uses TRBV6-6 and TRBJ2-1; D could derive from TRBD1 or TRBD2 (5 bases each). The germline V and J ends were trimmed by 7 bases and 8 bases, with 12 bases remaining between them. The CDR3 has 12 residues. Per germline, CDR1 MNHNY and CDR2 SVGAGI (reference sequence). The CDR3 loop is CASTARDHEQFF. The CDR3 DNA sequence: TGTGCCAGCACCGCAAGGGACCATGAGCAGTTCTTC.

The chain uses TRBV7-9 and TRBJ1-5, with D unclear. There are 15 residues in the CDR3. V shed 7 bases and J shed 0 bases, with 13 bases lying between them. Germline CDR1 reads SEHNR; CDR2 reads FQNEAQ (reference sequence). CDR3 coding DNA: TGTGCCAGCACCAACGGAACCCTTAGCAATCAGCCCCAGCATTTT. It encodes CASTNGTLSNQPQHF.

This clonotype was counted between two and nine times. J is TRBJ1-1 and V is TRBV7-2; 9 positions match TRBD1. Germline loops: CDR1 SGHTA, CDR2 FQGNSA. The CDR3 runs 15 residues. V lost 7 bases, J lost 1 base, and 7 bases stayed unmatched. CDR3 sequence (DNA): TGTGCCAGCATTTTACAGGGGGCAGGGAACACTGAAGCTTTCTTT. It yields the protein CASILQGAGNTEAFF.

The rearrangement uses TRBV7-9 and TRBJ2-7; 11 bases line up with TRBD2. The CDR3 has 14 amino acids. Germline CDR1 and CDR2: SEHNR and FQNEAQ (reference sequence). The ends lost 4 bases at V and 6 bases at J; junction bases unmatched: 5. CDR3 nucleotides: TGTGCCAGCAGCTATAGCGGGAGGGGAGTCGAGCAGTACTTC. This encodes CASSYSGRGVEQYF.

V usage is TRBV7-2 and J usage is TRBJ1-3; TRBD1 agrees at 9 bases. This CDR3 is built from 17 residues. The trim removed 3 bases at V and 2 bases at J, leaving 8 bases unmatched. Germline loops: CDR1 SGHTA, CDR2 FQGNSA. CDR3 coding DNA: TGTGCCAGCAGCTTCAACCCGGGACAGGGACCTGGAAACACCATATATTTT. This encodes CASSFNPGQGPGNTIYF.

Details on this clonotype: Without the conserved terminal phenylalanine or tryptophan, this CDR3 likely stems from a read error. This chain links TRBV27 with TRBJ1-5, with 8 bases aligning to TRBD1. CDR3 length: 14 residues. Trimming took 5 bases from V and 3 from J; bases not matched to a gene: 3. Germline CDR1 MNHEY, CDR2 SMNVEV (reference sequence). The chain's CDR3 is CASSPGQANQPQHS. CDR3 DNA sequence: TGTGCCAGCAGTCCGGGACAGGCCAATCAGCCCCAGCATTCT.

The CDR3 sequence is CASSLMGRDYMQETQYF. Written as DNA, the CDR3 is TGTGCCAGCAGTTTAATGGGTCGGGACTATATGCAAGAGACCCAGTACTTC. The gene calls are TRBV28 and TRBJ2-5; the match to TRBD2 covers 7 bases. Trimming cost V 2 bases and J 2 bases; bases outside gene matches: 11. The CDR3 sequence is 17 residues long. Per the germline V gene, CDR1 is MDHEN and CDR2 is SYDVKM.

This clonotype has more than one count but fewer than ten. CDR3 amino acids: CASSFDRGTRWTQYF. CDR3 in DNA: TGTGCCAGCAGTTTCGACCGGGGCACCCGGTGGACCCAGTACTTC. V usage is TRBV7-2 and J usage is TRBJ2-5; D may match TRBD1 or TRBD2 (5 bases each). The CDR3 is 15 amino acids. V shed 6 bases and J shed 7 bases, with 21 bases lying between them. Germline CDR1 is SGHTA and CDR2 is FQGNSA. Drawing the rest from reference TRBV7-2 and TRBJ2-5, the complete variable domain is GAGVSQSPSNKVTEKGKDVELRCDPISGHTALYWYRQSLGQGLEFLIYFQGNSAPDKSGLPSDRFSAERTGGSVSTLTIQRTQQEDSAVYLCASSFDRGTRWTQYFGPGTRLLVL.

Only a few counts were recorded for this clonotype. The chain links TRBV7-2 to TRBJ2-1, with 13 bases aligning to TRBD2. V gave up 5 bases and J gave up 6 bases; unmatched junction bases: 10. CDR1 SGHTA and CDR2 FQGNSA come from the germline V gene. The CDR3 sequence is 17 residues long. The DNA for the CDR3 is TGTGCCAGCAGCCGACCAGGACTAGCGGGAGTGCGCAATGAGCAGTTCTTC. It codes for CASSRPGLAGVRNEQFF.